This T cell receptor (beta chain) came from a study of blood T cell repertoires in COVID-19. TCRdb keeps only in-frame clones here, not all; method: immunoSEQ multiplex PCR. The sample lists some 200,000 clones; under 90% were seen once. Germline V gene lookup returns CDR1 LNHDA and CDR2 SQIVND (reference sequence). The junction had 10 bases not matched to a gene; V was cut back by 7 bases and J by 4 bases. This CDR3 region has 15 residues. This TCR derives from a man of 80 years or more with acute or convalescent COVID-19. Sequenced sample: peripheral blood. The V call is TRBV19, the J call TRBJ1-1, with 9 bases aligning to TRBD1. The CDR3 region is CASTRDRAVSTEAFF. CDR3 coding DNA: TGTGCCAGTACCCGGGACAGGGCTGTTAGCACTGAAGCTTTCTTT.